The 15 T cell receptor beta chains listed next were all sequenced from one sample in a study of regulatory and conventional T cells in RAG deficiency. Blood CD4+ CD25-high CD127-low regulatory T cells supplied the genomic DNA template. TCRdb's copy holds only in-frame clones and misses some; the assay was immunoSEQ multiplex PCR. The table includes 9,400 or so clones, roughly nine tenths detected once. The same data also went into a second study, on regulatory T cells. As that report states: The primer mix had 52 TRBV and 13 TRBJ primers.

Sample: Tregs sorted from blood. The receptors shown here come from a human donor in good health.

This clone was counted only a few times. V is TRBV7-3 and J is TRBJ2-7; 8 bases fit TRBD2. V trimming: 2 bases; J trimming: 0 bases; junction bases outside the gene matches: 6. Germline lookup yields CDR1 SGHTA and CDR2 FQGTGA. The CDR3 loop spans 16 amino acids. CDR3 bases: TGTGCCAGCAGCTTAGAGGGTAGCGGGGCCTCCTACGAGCAGTACTTC. Residues: CASSLEGSGASYEQYF.

V usage is TRBV5-8 and J usage is TRBJ1-2, with unresolved D. Germline assignment: CDR1 SGHTS and CDR2 YDEGEE. There are 14 residues in the CDR3. Trimming left V 6 bases short and J 5 bases short, with 17 bases between. The CDR3 region has the DNA TGTGCCAGCAAACGGCCCGGCGGCCGATATGGCTACACCTTC. Residues: CASKRPGGRYGYTF.

V gene TRBV18 combines with J gene TRBJ1-1; TRBD1 is a possible D gene (5 bases). The length of the CDR3 is 16 residues. V lost 3 bases and J 0 bases, leaving 14 bases between the germline ends. CDR1 and CDR2 from the germline V gene are KGHSH and LQKENI. CDR3 sequence (DNA): TGTGCCAGCTCACCCCAGAGCGGGGCTATGAACACTGAAGCTTTCTTT. Translation gives CASSPQSGAMNTEAFF.

The V call is TRBV6-6, the J call TRBJ2-6; no clear D gene. The CDR3 runs to 13 residues. V lost 5 bases, J lost 1 base, and 3 bases lay in between. Germline CDR1 and CDR2: MNHNY and SVGAGI (reference sequence). The CDR3 nucleotides read TGTGCCAGCAGTAAGTCTGGGGCCAACGTCCTGACTTTC. It yields the protein CASSKSGANVLTF.

The chain joins TRBV27 to TRBJ2-7; 12 bases fit TRBD2. Germline-derived CDR1 and CDR2 are MNHEY and SMNVEV (reference sequence). The CDR3 extends over 17 amino acids. The junction had 9 bases not matched to a gene; V was cut back by 5 bases and J by 1 base. The CDR3 loop is CASSPKTGTSGSYEQYF. CDR3 DNA sequence: TGTGCCAGCAGTCCTAAAACCGGGACTAGCGGGTCCTACGAGCAGTACTTC.

CDR3: CASSTRRAWGEQYF. The CDR3 nucleotides are TGTGCCAGCAGCACCCGGAGGGCCTGGGGAGAGCAGTACTTC. The gene calls are TRBV11-3 and TRBJ2-7, with D perhaps TRBD2 (6 bases). Germline V gene data show CDR1 as SGHNT and CDR2 as YENEEA. Trimming removed 5 bases from V and 7 bases from J, with 18 bases in between. The CDR3 contains 14 residues.

This clone appeared a few times. The chain combines TRBV7-9 with TRBJ2-5; unclear D gene. The CDR3 loop spans 11 amino acids. CDR1 and CDR2 (germline): SEHNR, FQNEAQ (reference sequence). Trimming left V 4 bases short and J 10 bases short, with 10 bases between. The CDR3 is CASSSYGDQYF. In DNA form, the CDR3 reads TGTGCCAGCAGCTCCTACGGTGACCAGTACTTC.

The V call is TRBV27, the J call TRBJ2-5, with D unclear. CDR1 is MNHEY, CDR2 SMNVEV, per germline (reference sequence). Trimming took 3 bases from V and 5 from J, leaving 10 bases between them. The CDR3 has 13 residues. Here the CDR3 DNA reads TGTGCCAGCAGTTTCTCGGACGTGGAGACCCAGTACTTC. It translates to CASSFSDVETQYF.

V is TRBV25-1 and J is TRBJ1-2; D is possibly TRBD1 (5 bases). V dropped 1 base and J dropped 0 bases, with 6 bases sitting between them. The CDR3 covers 14 residues. The germline V gene encodes CDR1 MGHDK and CDR2 SYGVNS. The DNA for the CDR3 is TGTGCCAGCAGTGAATGGGGACCTAACTATGGCTACACCTTC. Encoded protein: CASSEWGPNYGYTF.

The V call is TRBV6-6, the J call TRBJ1-6; D gene ambiguous. The CDR3 has 15 amino acids. Germline CDR1 is MNHNY and CDR2 is SVGAGI (reference sequence). V was trimmed by 2 bases and J by 8 bases, leaving 13 bases between them. The CDR3 sequence: CASSYVSRRDSPLHF. CDR3 coding DNA: TGTGCCAGCAGTTACGTCAGCCGTAGGGATTCACCCCTCCACTTT.

The V and J genes are TRBV4-2 and TRBJ2-7, with unresolved D. Germline CDR1 LGHNA, CDR2 YNFKEQ. The CDR3 totals 14 residues. V was trimmed by 2 bases and J by 0 bases, leaving 8 bases between them. Here the CDR3 reads CASSQYSASYEQYF. The CDR3 bases are TGTGCCAGCAGCCAATACAGTGCCTCCTACGAGCAGTACTTC.

The rearrangement links TRBV6-5 to TRBJ2-1; 11 bases agree with TRBD2. The CDR3 sequence is 15 residues long. V lost 6 bases to trimming and J lost 6 bases; unmatched junction nucleotides: 7. Germline V CDR1 and CDR2: MNHEY, SVGAGI. CDR3 DNA sequence: TGTGCCAGCAGCCCCCTAGGACTAGCGGGCAATGAGCAGTTCTTC. The encoded protein is CASSPLGLAGNEQFF.

The CDR3 sequence is CASSFAGELFF. CDR3 coding DNA: TGTGCCAGCAGCTTCGCCGGGGAGCTGTTTTTT. The J gene is TRBJ2-2, the V gene TRBV7-8, with unresolved D. V lost 3 bases and J lost 6, with 2 bases in between. Germline CDR1 and CDR2: SGHVS and FQNEAQ. CDR3 length: 11 residues.

This clone has only one observation. The rearrangement links TRBV4-1 to TRBJ1-1; D is perhaps TRBD1 (5 bases). The CDR3 sequence is 15 residues long. V lost 4 bases and J 6 bases, leaving 18 bases between the germline ends. Germline values: CDR1 MGHRA, CDR2 YSYEKL. The CDR3 region is CASSLHVGRDAEAFF. CDR3 coding DNA: TGCGCCAGCAGCCTCCACGTGGGGAGGGACGCTGAAGCTTTCTTT.

This chain connects TRBV18 to TRBJ2-3; 13 bases are a match to TRBD2. Germline V CDR1 and CDR2: KGHSH, LQKENI. The V gene end was trimmed by 0 bases and the J gene end by 1 base; junction bases not matched to a gene: 1. The CDR3 is 17 residues long. The CDR3 here is CASSPPGLAGRTDTQYF. The CDR3 region has the DNA TGTGCCAGCTCACCACCGGGACTAGCGGGACGCACAGATACGCAGTATTTT.